This TCR beta chain is from a study of blood T cell repertoires in COVID-19. Germline-derived CDR1 and CDR2 are SEHNR and FQNEAQ (reference sequence). The CDR3 has 15 residues. Trimming took 5 bases from V and 3 from J; bases not matched to a gene: 6. Data came from immunoSEQ multiplex PCR; TCRdb stores just in-frame clones and leaves some out. Among some 150,000 clones listed, 80% to 90% were seen once. Sequenced input: peripheral blood. The sequence was collected from a woman aged 60-75 years with COVID-19, enrolled during active disease. The chain combines TRBV7-9 with TRBJ2-4, with TRBD1 matching over 8 bases. CDR3 sequence (DNA): TGTGCCAGCAGCCGTGCGGACAGGGACAAAAACATTCAGTACTTC. This translates into CASSRADRDKNIQYF. Full variable domain (remainder filled in from reference TRBV7-9 and TRBJ2-4): DTGVSQNPRHKITKRGQNVTFRCDPISEHNRLYWYRQTLGQGPEFLTYFQNEAQLEKSRLLSDRFSAERPKGSFSTLEIQRTEQGDSAMYLCASSRADRDKNIQYFGAGTRLSVL.